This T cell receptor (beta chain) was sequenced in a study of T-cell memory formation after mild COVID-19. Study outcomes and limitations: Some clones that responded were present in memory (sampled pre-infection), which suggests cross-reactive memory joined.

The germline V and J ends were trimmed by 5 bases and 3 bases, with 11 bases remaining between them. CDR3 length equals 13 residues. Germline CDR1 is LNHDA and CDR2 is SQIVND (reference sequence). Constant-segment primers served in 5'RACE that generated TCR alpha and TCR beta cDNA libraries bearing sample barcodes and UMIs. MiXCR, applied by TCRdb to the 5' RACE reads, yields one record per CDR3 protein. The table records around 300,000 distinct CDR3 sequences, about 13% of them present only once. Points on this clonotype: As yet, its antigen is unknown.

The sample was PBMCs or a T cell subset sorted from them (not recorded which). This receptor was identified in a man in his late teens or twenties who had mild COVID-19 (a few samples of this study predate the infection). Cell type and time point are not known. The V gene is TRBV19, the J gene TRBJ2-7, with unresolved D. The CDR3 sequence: CASSSDIYYEQYF. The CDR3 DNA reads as TGTGCCAGTAGTTCTGACATCTACTACGAGCAGTACTTC.